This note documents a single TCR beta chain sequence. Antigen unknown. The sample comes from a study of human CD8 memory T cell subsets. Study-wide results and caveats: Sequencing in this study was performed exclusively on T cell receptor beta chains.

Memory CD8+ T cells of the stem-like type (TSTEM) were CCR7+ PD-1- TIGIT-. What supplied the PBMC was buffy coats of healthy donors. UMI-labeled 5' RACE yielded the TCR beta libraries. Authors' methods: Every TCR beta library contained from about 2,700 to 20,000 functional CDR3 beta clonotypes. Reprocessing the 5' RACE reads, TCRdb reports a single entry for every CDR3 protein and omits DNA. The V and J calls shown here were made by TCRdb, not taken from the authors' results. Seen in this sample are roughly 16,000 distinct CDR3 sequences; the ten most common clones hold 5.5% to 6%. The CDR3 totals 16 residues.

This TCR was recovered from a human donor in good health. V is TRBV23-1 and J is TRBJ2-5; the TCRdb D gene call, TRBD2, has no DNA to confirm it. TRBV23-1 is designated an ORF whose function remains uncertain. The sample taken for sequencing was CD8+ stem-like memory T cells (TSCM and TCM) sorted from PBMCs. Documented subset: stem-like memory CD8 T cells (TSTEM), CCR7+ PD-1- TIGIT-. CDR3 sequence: CASSQPQRGVQETQYF.